A single T cell receptor (beta chain) is shown here with its context. When the RNA was reverse transcribed, random hexamers were used with an input of about 0.45 to 1 ug. The amplification used immunoSEQ multiplex PCR on TCR beta CDR3; it spanned 54 Vbeta and 13 Jbeta. TCRdb reprocessed the immunoSEQ multiplex PCR reads with MiXCR, giving one entry per CDR3 protein. In the table there are some 150,000 distinct CDR3 sequences, 94% of which are singletons. It was negative isolation that provided the CD8+ and CD4+ T cells, whereas TEMRA cells were enriched by FACS. CDR1 is MNHNY and CDR2 is SVGAGI in the germline V gene (reference sequence). CDR3 length equals 15 residues. Trimming stripped 5 bases from V and 0 bases from J, with 14 bases between. The data originate from a study of CD8 T cells in Susac syndrome.

Material for sequencing was CD4+ T cells from PBMCs. This sequence was found in a human donor in good health. V and J are TRBV6-6 and TRBJ2-7; D perhaps matches TRBD2 (6 bases). CDR3 region: CASSPKLGGSYEQYF. The CDR3 nucleotides read TGTGCCAGCAGTCCTAAACTGGGGGGCTCCTACGAGCAGTACTTC.